This T cell receptor beta chain comes out of a study of CD8 T cells in ankylosing spondylitis (dated by TCRdb to 2016 to 2017). As for the study more broadly: The study set out to find disease-linked TCR variants by profiling T cell receptor beta repertoires in ankylosing spondylitis patients and healthy donors. The full study cohort comprised about 23 ankylosing spondylitis patients and approximately 100 healthy donors. Peripheral blood was sampled, and synovial fluid was additionally collected from ankylosing spondylitis patients.

TCRdb names Illumina HiSeq 2500 as the instrument used. Quantitative 5'-RACE with molecular barcodes was the method used to prepare the TCR beta libraries. The study's processing was this. A new computational method based on a probabilistic model of VDJ rearrangement was used to identify disease-linked TCR variants. In-frame beta chains were kept once TCRdb had trimmed the public reads at Q25 with fastp and called clones with MiXCR. Every entry covers one CDR3 protein and lists the most common genes and DNA from its rows. TCRdb, rather than the study authors, made the V and J calls. A total of approximately 150,000 distinct CDR3 sequences appear in this sample, 15% to 20% of them only once. Roughly a third of the sample is held by the ten biggest clonotypes. CDR1 and CDR2 were assigned from the germline V gene as SGHRS and YFSETQ. Inclusive of the bounding cysteine and phenylalanine, the CDR3 is 16 residues long. Only the CDR3 part of the read is kept: 48 bases, read in frame from the first base.

Points the paper makes about the study in general: The disease-linked clones showed a CD8+ phenotype and occurred at relatively low frequencies in peripheral blood. Some motif variants were previously reported in synovial fluid and blood of reactive arthritis patients, suggesting common disease-initiation mechanisms. A TCR beta motif made up of several highly homologous amino acid variants appeared to be characteristic of blood from ankylosing spondylitis patients. The disease-linked clones were reported as significantly enriched in matched synovial fluid samples from ankylosing spondylitis patients.

With respect to this clonotype: This receptor's antigen is unknown. Its ends do not fully match the called genes, so a read error is possible.

The V and J segments used are TRBV5-1 and TRBJ2-7; a confident D gene designation cannot be given. The clonotype comes from a male donor with ankylosing spondylitis. The sequencing sample was made of blood, either unsorted or a sorted T cell fraction (not recorded which). The bases read TGCGCCAGCAGCTTGGGGTCGGTGCCTCCCCTCTACGAGCTGTACTTC. The resulting protein is CASSLGSVPPLYELYF. Here the CDR3 is joined to the reference TRBV5-1 and TRBJ2-7 genes, and the full variable domain is: KAGVTQTPRYLIKTRGQQVTLSCSPISGHRSVSWYQQTPGQGLQFLFEYFSETQRNKGNFPGRFSGRQFSNSRSEMNVSTLELGDSALYLCASSLGSVPPLYELYFGPGTRLTVT.